Listed below are T cell receptor beta chains from one sample, sequenced in a study of identical twins. TCRdb reanalysed the 5' RACE reads using MiXCR and keeps one entry per CDR3 protein. The table shows around 220,000 distinct CDR3 sequences, with 8% to 11% occurring only once. The sequenced material came from memory T cells sorted from blood. The source of these receptors is a man aged 50-60 years in good health. Each CDR3 is given with its conserved first and last residue. The D gene is left open where the match is weak. Where a row states a size, it is once, few, many or the class of an expanded clone; other rows omit it.

v_call: TRBV27
clone_size: many
d_call: TRBD1
j_call: TRBJ2-7
cdr3_aa: CASSFGGTGIREQYF
cdr3_nt: TGTGCCAGCAGTTTTGGAGGGACAGGGATTCGCGAGCAGTACTTC

v_call: TRBV5-1
clone_size: many
d_call: -
j_call: TRBJ1-3
cdr3_aa: CASSFTPPPGNTIYF
cdr3_nt: TGCGCCAGCAGCTTCACCCCACCCCCTGGAAACACCATATATTTT

v_call: TRBV11-2
clone_size: many
d_call: -
j_call: TRBJ2-5
cdr3_aa: CASSLVGALAETQYF
cdr3_nt: TGTGCCAGCAGCTTGGTGGGGGCGTTGGCAGAGACCCAGTACTTC

v_call: TRBV5-1
clone_size: many
d_call: TRBD2
j_call: TRBJ2-1
cdr3_aa: CASSQRTSGYDNEQFF
cdr3_nt: TGCGCCAGCAGCCAAAGGACTAGCGGGTACGACAATGAGCAGTTCTTC

v_call: TRBV15
clone_size: many
d_call: TRBD1
j_call: TRBJ1-1
cdr3_aa: CATSGTGAVEAFF
cdr3_nt: TGTGCCACCAGCGGGACAGGAGCCGTTGAAGCTTTCTTT

v_call: TRBV7-9
clone_size: few
d_call: -
j_call: TRBJ2-7
cdr3_aa: CATTRTGESYEQYF
cdr3_nt: TGTGCCACCACAAGGACGGGGGAATCCTACGAGCAGTACTTC

v_call: TRBV12-3/TRBV12-4
clone_size: many
d_call: -
j_call: TRBJ2-3
cdr3_aa: CASSPGTALSTDTQYF
cdr3_nt: TGTGCCAGCAGTCCCGGGACGGCCTTAAGCACAGATACGCAGTATTTT

v_call: TRBV29-1
clone_size: few
d_call: -
j_call: TRBJ2-3
cdr3_aa: CSVDPGYLDTQYF
cdr3_nt: TGCAGCGTTGATCCAGGGTATCTCGATACGCAGTATTTT

v_call: TRBV15
clone_size: few
d_call: -
j_call: TRBJ1-1
cdr3_aa: CATSRLGAPDTEAFF
cdr3_nt: TGTGCCACCAGCAGGTTGGGGGCTCCAGACACTGAAGCTTTCTTT

v_call: TRBV20-1
clone_size: -
d_call: -
j_call: TRBJ1-1
cdr3_aa: CSPRADPILNTEAFF
cdr3_nt: TGCAGTCCTAGGGCGGACCCAATTTTGAACACTGAAGCTTTCTTT

v_call: TRBV6-1
clone_size: -
d_call: -
j_call: TRBJ2-7
cdr3_aa: CASRLMRAGSLTYEQYF
cdr3_nt: TGTGCCAGCAGACTTATGAGGGCAGGGTCCCTTACCTACGAGCAGTACTTC

v_call: TRBV7-9
clone_size: few
d_call: -
j_call: TRBJ1-5
cdr3_aa: CASSLTGTNQPQHF
cdr3_nt: TGTGCCAGCAGCTTAACAGGTACGAATCAGCCCCAGCATTTT

v_call: TRBV4-3
clone_size: few
d_call: TRBD2
j_call: TRBJ2-7
cdr3_aa: CASSPGTSGYHEQYF
cdr3_nt: TGCGCCAGCAGCCCAGGGACTAGCGGTTACCACGAGCAGTACTTC

v_call: TRBV20-1
clone_size: -
d_call: -
j_call: TRBJ2-3
cdr3_aa: CSAQDSSTDTQYF
cdr3_nt: TGCAGTGCGCAGGACTCCAGCACAGATACGCAGTATTTT

v_call: TRBV20-1
clone_size: many
d_call: -
j_call: TRBJ1-1
cdr3_aa: CSAEDSMNTEAFF
cdr3_nt: TGCAGTGCTGAGGACTCGATGAACACTGAAGCTTTCTTT

v_call: TRBV20-1
clone_size: many
d_call: -
j_call: TRBJ2-1
cdr3_aa: CSAGSEFGGEQFF
cdr3_nt: TGCAGTGCTGGCTCAGAGTTTGGGGGTGAGCAGTTCTTC